This T cell receptor (beta chain) was sequenced during a study of tumor-infiltrating lymphocytes in glioblastoma multiforme. TCRB libraries came from RNA via three nested multiplex PCR rounds. No unique molecular identifiers were described for these TCRB libraries. TCRdb fed the multiplex PCR reads into MiXCR, producing one record per CDR3 protein. The table shows 25,000 to 35,000 distinct CDR3 sequences, with 50% to 75% occurring only once. Trimming took 2 bases from V and 1 from J, leaving 14 bases between them. Germline CDR1 and CDR2: MNHNS and SASEGT. The CDR3 is 16 amino acids. Overall study results and limits: Detected clone frequencies may not reflect cell counts, being RNA-based. Just one glioblastoma patient contributed to the TCR-mutation comparison.

This clonotype was recorded only once. Its cognate antigen is unknown. This clonotype was obtained from a male donor with glioblastoma. Material for sequencing was brain tumor tissue. The rearrangement joins TRBV6-1 to TRBJ1-1; possibly TRBD1 for D (5 bases). CDR3 in amino acids: CASSELVGVGNTEAFF. The CDR3 DNA follows: TGTGCCAGCAGTGAACTAGTAGGGGTCGGGAACACTGAAGCTTTCTTT.